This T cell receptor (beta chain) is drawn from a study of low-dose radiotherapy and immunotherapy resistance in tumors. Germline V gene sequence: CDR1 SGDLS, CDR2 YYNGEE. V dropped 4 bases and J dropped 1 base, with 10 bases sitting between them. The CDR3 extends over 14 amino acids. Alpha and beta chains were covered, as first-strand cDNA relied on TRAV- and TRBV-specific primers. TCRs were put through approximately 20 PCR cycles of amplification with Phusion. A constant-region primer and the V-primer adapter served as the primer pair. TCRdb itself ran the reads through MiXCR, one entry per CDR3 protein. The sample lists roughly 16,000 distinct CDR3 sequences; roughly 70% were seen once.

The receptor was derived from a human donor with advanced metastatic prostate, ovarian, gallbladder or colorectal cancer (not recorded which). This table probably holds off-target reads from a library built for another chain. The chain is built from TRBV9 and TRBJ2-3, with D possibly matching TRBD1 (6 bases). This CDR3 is CASSTNRGTDTQYF. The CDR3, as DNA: TGTGCCAGCAGCACGAACAGGGGCACAGATACGCAGTATTTT.